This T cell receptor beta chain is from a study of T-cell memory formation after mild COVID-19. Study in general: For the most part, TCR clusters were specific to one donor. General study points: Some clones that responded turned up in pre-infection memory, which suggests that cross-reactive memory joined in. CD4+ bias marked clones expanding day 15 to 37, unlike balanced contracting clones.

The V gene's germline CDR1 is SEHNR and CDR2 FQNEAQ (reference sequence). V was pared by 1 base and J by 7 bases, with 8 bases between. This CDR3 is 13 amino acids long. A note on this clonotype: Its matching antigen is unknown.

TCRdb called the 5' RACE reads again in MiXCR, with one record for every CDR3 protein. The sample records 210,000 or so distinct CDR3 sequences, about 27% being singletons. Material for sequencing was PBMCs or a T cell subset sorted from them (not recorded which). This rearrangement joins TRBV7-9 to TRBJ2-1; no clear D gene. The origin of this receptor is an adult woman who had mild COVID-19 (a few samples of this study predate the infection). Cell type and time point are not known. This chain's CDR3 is CASSLGPVNEQFF. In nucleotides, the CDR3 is TGTGCCAGCAGCTTAGGCCCGGTGAATGAGCAGTTCTTC.